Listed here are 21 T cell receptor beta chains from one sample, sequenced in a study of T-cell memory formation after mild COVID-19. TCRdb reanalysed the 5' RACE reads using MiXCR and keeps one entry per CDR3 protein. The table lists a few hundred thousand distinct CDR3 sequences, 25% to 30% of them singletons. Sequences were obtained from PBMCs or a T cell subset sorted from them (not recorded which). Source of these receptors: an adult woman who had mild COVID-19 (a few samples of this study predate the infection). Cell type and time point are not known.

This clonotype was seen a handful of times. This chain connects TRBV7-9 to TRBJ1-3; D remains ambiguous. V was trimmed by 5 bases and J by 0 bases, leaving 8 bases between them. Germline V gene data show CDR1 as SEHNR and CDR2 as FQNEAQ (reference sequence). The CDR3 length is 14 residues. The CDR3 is CASSREGSGNTIYF. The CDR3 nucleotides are TGTGCCAGCAGCAGGGAGGGCTCTGGAAACACCATATATTTT.

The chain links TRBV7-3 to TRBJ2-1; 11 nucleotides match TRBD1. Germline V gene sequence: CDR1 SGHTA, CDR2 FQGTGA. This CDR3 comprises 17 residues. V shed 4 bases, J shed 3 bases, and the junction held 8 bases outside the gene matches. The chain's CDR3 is CASSSGVGQGDYNEQFF. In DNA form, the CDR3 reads TGTGCCAGCAGCTCCGGCGTGGGACAGGGGGACTACAATGAGCAGTTCTTC.

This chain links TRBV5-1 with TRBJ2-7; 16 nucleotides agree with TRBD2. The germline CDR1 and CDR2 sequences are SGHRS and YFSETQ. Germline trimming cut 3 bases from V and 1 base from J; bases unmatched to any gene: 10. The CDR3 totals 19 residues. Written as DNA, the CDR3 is TGCGCCAGCAGCTCCCTCGGGGGACTAGCGGGAGGGAGTTCCTACGAGCAGTACTTC. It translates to CASSSLGGLAGGSSYEQYF. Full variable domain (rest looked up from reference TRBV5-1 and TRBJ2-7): KAGVTQTPRYLIKTRGQQVTLSCSPISGHRSVSWYQQTPGQGLQFLFEYFSETQRNKGNFPGRFSGRQFSNSRSEMNVSTLELGDSALYLCASSSLGGLAGGSSYEQYFGPGTRLTVT.

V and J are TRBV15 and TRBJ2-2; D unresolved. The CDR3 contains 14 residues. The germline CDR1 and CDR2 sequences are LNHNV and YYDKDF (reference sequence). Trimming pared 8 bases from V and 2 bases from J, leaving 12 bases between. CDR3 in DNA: TGTGCCACCGGCATTTATAGAAACACCGGGGAGCTGTTTTTT. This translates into CATGIYRNTGELFF. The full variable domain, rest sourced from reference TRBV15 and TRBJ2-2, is DAMVIQNPRYQVTQFGKPVTLSCSQTLNHNVMYWYQQKSSQAPKLLFHYYDKDFNNEADTPDNFQSRRPNTSFCFLDIRSPGLGDTAMYLCATGIYRNTGELFFGEGSRLTVL.

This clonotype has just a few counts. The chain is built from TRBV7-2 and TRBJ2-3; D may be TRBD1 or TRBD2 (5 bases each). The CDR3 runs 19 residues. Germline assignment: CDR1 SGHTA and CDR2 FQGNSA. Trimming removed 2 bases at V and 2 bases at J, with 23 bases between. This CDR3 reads CASSLRGVGSGKNTDTQYF. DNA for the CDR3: TGTGCCAGCAGCTTAAGGGGCGTGGGCAGCGGAAAAAACACAGATACGCAGTATTTT.

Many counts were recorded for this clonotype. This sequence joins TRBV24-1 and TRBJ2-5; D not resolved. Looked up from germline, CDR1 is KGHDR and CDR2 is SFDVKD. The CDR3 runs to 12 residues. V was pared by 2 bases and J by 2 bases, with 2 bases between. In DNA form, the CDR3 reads TGTGCCACCAGTGATTCACAAGAGACCCAGTACTTC. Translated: CATSDSQETQYF.

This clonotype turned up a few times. CDR3 coding DNA: TGTGCCAGCTCACCGGGGTTGGACTATGGCTACACCTTC. The encoded protein is CASSPGLDYGYTF. This chain connects TRBV18 to TRBJ1-2; D gene ambiguous. The CDR3 consists of 13 residues. V lost 3 bases to trimming and J lost 3 bases, with 8 bases between them. Germline loops: CDR1 KGHSH, CDR2 LQKENI.

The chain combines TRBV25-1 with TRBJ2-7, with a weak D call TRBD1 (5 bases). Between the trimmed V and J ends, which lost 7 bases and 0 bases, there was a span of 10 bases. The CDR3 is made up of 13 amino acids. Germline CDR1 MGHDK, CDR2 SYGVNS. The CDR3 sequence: CASMPRVSYEQYF. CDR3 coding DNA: TGTGCCAGCATGCCCAGGGTCTCCTACGAGCAGTACTTC.

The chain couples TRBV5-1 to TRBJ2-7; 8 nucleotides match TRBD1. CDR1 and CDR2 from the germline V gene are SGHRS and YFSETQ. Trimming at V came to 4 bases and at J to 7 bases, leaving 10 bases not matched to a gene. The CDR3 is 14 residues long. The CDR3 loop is CASSPRTGTGEQYF. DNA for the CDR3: TGCGCCAGCAGCCCTCGGACAGGGACGGGGGAGCAGTACTTC. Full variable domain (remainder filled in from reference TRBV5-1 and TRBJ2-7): KAGVTQTPRYLIKTRGQQVTLSCSPISGHRSVSWYQQTPGQGLQFLFEYFSETQRNKGNFPGRFSGRQFSNSRSEMNVSTLELGDSALYLCASSPRTGTGEQYFGPGTRLTVT.

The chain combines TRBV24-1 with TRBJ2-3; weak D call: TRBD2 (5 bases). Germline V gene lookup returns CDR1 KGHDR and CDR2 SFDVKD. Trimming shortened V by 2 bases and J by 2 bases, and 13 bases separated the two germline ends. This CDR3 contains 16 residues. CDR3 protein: CATSDSRRLPTDTQYF. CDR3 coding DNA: TGTGCCACCAGTGATTCCCGAAGACTACCCACAGATACGCAGTATTTT.

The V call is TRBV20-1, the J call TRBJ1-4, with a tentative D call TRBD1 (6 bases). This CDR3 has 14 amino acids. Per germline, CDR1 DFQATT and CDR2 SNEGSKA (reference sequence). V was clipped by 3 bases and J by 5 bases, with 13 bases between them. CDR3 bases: TGCAGTGCTAGCAGTGGGGGCCCGAATGAAAAACTGTTTTTT. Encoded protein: CSASSGGPNEKLFF.

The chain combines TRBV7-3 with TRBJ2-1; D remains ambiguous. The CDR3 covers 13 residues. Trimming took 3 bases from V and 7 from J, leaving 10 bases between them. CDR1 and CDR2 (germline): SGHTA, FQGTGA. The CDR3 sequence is CASSFSDGNEQFF. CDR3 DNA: TGTGCCAGCAGCTTCTCGGACGGAAATGAGCAGTTCTTC.

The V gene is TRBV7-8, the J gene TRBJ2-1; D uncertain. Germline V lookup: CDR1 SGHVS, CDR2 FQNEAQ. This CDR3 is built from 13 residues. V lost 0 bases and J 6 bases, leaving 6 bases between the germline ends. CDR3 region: CASSLANSNEQFF. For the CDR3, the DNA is TGTGCCAGCAGCTTAGCGAATAGCAATGAGCAGTTCTTC.

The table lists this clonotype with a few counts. CDR3 DNA: TGTGCCAGCAGCTTGGGACACATCACCCTTAGCAATCAGCCCCAGCATTTT. Translated, it gives CASSLGHITLSNQPQHF. The chain links TRBV7-2 to TRBJ1-5, with a weak D call TRBD1 (6 bases). This CDR3 region has 17 residues. Germline lookup yields CDR1 SGHTA and CDR2 FQGNSA. V gave up 3 bases and J gave up 0 bases, with 15 bases separating them.

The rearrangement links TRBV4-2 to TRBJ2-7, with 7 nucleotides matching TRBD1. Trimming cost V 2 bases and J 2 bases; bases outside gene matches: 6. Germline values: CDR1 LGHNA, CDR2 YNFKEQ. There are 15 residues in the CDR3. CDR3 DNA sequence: TGTGCCAGCAGCCAAACTACTGACAGGGCCTACGAGCAGTACTTC. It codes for CASSQTTDRAYEQYF.

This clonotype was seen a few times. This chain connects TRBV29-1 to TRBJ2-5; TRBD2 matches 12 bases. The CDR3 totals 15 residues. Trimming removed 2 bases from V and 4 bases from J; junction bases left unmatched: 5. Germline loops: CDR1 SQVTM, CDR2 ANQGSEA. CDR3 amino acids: CSVETRLAGVETQYF. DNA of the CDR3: TGCAGCGTTGAAACCCGACTAGCGGGGGTAGAGACCCAGTACTTC.

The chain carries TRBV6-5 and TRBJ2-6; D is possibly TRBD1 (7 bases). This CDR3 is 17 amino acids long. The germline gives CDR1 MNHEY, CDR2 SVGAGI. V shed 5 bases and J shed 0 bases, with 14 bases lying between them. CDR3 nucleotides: TGTGCCAGCAGTCACGGGGGACAGAGCTCTGGGGCCAACGTCCTGACTTTC. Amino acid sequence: CASSHGGQSSGANVLTF.

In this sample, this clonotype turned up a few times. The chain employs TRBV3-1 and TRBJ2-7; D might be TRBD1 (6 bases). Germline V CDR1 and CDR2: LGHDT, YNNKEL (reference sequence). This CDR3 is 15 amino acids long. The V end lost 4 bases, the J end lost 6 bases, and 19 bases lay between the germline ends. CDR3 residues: CASSPLGTGKVEQYF. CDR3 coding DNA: TGTGCCAGCAGCCCCCTGGGAACAGGGAAGGTCGAGCAGTACTTC.

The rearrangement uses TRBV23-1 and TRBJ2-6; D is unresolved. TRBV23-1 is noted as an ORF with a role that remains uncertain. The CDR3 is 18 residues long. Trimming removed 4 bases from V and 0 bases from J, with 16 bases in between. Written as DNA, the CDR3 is TGCGCCAGCAGTCTGTCCCCTTGTCCGTCCTCTGGGGCCAACGTCCTGACTTTC. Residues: CASSLSPCPSSGANVLTF.

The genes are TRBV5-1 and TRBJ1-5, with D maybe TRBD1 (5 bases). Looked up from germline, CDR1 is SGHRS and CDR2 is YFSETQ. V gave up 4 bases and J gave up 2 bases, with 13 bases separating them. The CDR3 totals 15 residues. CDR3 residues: CASSPAAGGNQPQHF. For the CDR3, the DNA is TGCGCCAGCAGCCCCGCGGCGGGGGGCAATCAGCCCCAGCATTTT.

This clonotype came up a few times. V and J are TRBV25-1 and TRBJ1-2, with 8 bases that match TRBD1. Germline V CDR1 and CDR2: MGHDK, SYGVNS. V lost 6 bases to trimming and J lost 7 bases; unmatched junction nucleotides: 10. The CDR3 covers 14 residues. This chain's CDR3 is CASRETGAAGGYTF. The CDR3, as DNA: TGTGCCAGCAGGGAGACAGGGGCGGCAGGTGGCTACACCTTC.